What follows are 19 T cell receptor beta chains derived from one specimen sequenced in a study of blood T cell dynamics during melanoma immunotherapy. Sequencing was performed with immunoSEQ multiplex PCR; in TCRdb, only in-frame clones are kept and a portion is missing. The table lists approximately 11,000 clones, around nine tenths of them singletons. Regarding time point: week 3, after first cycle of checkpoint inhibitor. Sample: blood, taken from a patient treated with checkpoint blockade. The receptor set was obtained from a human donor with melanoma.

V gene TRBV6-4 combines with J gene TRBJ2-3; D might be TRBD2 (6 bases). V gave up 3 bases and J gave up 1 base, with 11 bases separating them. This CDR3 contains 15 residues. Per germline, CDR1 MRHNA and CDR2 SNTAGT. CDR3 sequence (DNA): TGTGCCAGCAGTGAGGGGGGTAGCGGCACAGATACGCAGTATTTT. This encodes CASSEGGSGTDTQYF.

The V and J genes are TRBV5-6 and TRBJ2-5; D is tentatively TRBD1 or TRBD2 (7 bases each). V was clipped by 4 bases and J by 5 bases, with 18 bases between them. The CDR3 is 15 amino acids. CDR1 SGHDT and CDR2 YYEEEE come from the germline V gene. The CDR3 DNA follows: TGTGCCAGCAGCCCCCAGGGGGGGGCAACGGAGACCCAGTACTTC. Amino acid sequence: CASSPQGGATETQYF.

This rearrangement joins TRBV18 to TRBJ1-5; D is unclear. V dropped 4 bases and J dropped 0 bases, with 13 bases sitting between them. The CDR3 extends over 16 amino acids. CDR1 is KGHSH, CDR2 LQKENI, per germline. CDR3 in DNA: TGTGCCAGCTCACTAGACGGTACCTATAGCAATCAGCCCCAGCATTTT. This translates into CASSLDGTYSNQPQHF.

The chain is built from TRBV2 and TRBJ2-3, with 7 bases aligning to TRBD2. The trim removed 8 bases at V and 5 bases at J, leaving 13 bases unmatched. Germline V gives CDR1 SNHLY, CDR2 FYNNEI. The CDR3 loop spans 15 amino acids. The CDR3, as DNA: TGTGCCAGCCCCCCTGGGCGGGAGAGGGGAGATACGCAGTATTTT. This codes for CASPPGRERGDTQYF.

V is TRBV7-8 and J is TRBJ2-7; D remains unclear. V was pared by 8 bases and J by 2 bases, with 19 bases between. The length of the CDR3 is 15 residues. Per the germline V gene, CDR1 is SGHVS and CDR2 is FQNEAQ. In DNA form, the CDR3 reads TGTGCCAGCCAGTGGTCTACCCCGGGTACCTACGAGCAGTACTTC. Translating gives CASQWSTPGTYEQYF.

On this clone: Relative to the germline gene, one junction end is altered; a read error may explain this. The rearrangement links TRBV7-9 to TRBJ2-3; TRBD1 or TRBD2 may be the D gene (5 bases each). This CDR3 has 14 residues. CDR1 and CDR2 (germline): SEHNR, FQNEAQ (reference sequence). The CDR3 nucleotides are TGTGCTAGCAGCATCGGGACGTCAGGAGATACGCAGTATTTT. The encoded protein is CASSIGTSGDTQYF.

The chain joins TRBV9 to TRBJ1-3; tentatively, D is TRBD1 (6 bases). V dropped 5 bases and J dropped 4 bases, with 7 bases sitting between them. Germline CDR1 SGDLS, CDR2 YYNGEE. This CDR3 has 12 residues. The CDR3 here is CASRGGGNTIYF. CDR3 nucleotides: TGTGCCAGCAGAGGGGGGGGAAACACCATATATTTT.

The CDR3 DNA sequence: TGTGCCAGCACCCGGGGGGCGGGGTACGAGCAGTACTTC. Amino acid sequence: CASTRGAGYEQYF. The rearrangement joins TRBV7-8 to TRBJ2-7, with TRBD2 as a possible D gene (7 bases). V shed 7 bases and J shed 4 bases, with 14 bases lying between them. Germline CDR1 is SGHVS and CDR2 is FQNEAQ. The CDR3 runs to 13 residues.

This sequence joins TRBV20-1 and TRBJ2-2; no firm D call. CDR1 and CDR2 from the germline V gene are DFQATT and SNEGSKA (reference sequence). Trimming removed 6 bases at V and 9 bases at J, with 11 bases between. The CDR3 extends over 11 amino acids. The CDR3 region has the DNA TGCAGTGCGACCCAAGGCAGGGAGCTGTTTTTT. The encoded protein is CSATQGRELFF.

CDR3 sequence: CASSFGKGEAQYF. DNA for the CDR3: TGTGCCAGCAGCTTTGGGAAAGGGGAGGCCCAGTACTTC. The rearrangement links TRBV7-2 to TRBJ2-5, with D possibly TRBD2 on 6 matching bases. CDR1 is SGHTA, CDR2 FQGNSA, per germline. This CDR3 region has 13 residues. Trimming stripped 3 bases from V and 9 bases from J, with 14 bases between.

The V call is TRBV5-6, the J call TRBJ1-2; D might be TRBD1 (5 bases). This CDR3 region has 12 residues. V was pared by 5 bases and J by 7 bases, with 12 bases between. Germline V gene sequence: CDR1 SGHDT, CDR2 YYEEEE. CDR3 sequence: CASRTAGGGYTF. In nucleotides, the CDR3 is TGTGCCAGCAGGACCGCCGGGGGTGGCTACACCTTC.

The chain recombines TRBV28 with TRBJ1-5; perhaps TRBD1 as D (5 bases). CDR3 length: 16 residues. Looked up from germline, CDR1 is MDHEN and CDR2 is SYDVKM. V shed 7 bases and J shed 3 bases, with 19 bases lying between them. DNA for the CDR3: TGTGCCAGCACCCTCATCCGGGGGGTCCACAATCAGCCCCAGCATTTT. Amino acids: CASTLIRGVHNQPQHF. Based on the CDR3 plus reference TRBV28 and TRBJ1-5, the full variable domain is DVKVTQSSRYLVKRTGEKVFLECVQDMDHENMFWYRQDPGLGLRLIYFSYDVKMKEKGDIPEGYSVSREKKERFSLILESASTNQTSMYLCASTLIRGVHNQPQHFGDGTRLSIL.

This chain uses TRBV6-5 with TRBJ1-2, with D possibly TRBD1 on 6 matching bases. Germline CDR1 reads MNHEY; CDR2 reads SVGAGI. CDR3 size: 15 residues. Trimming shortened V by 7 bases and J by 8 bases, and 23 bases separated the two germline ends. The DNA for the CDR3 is TGTGCCAGCACCCGTACCGGGACACCTTATGTCGGCTACACCTTC. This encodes CASTRTGTPYVGYTF.

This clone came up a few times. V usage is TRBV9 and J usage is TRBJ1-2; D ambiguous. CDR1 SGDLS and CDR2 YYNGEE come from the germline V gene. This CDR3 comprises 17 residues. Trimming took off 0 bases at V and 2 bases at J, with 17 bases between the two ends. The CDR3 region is CASSVDRSMDPNYGYTF. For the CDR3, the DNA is TGTGCCAGCAGCGTAGATCGGTCCATGGACCCCAACTATGGCTACACCTTC.

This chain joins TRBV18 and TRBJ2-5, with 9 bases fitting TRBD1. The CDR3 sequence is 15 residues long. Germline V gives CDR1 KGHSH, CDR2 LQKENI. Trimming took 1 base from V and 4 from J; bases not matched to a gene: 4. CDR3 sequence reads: CASSPRQGGGETQYF. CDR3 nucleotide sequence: TGTGCCAGCTCACCACGACAGGGGGGAGGAGAGACCCAGTACTTC.

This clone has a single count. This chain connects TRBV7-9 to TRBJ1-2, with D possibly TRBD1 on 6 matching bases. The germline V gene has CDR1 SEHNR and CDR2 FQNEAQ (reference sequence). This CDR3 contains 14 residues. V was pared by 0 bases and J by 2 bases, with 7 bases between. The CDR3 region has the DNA TGTGCCAGCAGCTTAGCGGGACACAACTATGGCTACACCTTC. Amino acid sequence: CASSLAGHNYGYTF.

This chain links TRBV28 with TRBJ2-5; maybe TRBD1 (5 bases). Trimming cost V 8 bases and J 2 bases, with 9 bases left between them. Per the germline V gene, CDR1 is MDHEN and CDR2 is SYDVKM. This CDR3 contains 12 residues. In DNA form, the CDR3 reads TGTGCCAGCGGAAGGGGACAAGAGACCCAGTACTTC. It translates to CASGRGQETQYF.

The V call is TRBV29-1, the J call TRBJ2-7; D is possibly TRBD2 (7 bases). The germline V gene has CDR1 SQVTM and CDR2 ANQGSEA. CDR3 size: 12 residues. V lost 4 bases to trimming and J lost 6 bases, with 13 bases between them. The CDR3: CSVGRGGGEQYF. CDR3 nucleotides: TGCAGCGTTGGAAGGGGGGGCGGCGAGCAGTACTTC.

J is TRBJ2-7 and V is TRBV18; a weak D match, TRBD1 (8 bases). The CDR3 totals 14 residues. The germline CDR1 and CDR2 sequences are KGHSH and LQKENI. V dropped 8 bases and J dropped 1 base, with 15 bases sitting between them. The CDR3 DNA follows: TGTGCCAGCCAGGGGGCGGGGGCTTCCTACGAGCAGTACTTC. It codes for CASQGAGASYEQYF.